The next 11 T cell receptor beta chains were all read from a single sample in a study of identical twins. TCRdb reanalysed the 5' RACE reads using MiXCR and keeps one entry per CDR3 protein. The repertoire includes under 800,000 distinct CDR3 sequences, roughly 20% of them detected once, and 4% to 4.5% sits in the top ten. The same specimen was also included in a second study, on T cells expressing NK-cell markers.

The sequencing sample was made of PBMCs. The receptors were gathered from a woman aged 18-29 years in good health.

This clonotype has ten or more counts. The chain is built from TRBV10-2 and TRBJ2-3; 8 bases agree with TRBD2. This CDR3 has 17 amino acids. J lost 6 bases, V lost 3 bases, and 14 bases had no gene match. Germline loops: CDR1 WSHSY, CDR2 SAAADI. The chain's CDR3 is CASSEGSSGAFGDTQYF. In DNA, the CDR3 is TGCGCCAGCAGTGAAGGGAGTAGCGGGGCCTTCGGGGATACGCAGTATTTT.

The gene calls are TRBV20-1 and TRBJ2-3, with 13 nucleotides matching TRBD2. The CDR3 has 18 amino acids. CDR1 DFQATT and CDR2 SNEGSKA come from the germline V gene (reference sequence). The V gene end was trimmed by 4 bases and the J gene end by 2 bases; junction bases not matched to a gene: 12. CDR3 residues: CSATPIVGTSGNTDTQYF. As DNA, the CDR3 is TGCAGTGCTACCCCGATTGTGGGGACTAGCGGGAACACAGATACGCAGTATTTT.

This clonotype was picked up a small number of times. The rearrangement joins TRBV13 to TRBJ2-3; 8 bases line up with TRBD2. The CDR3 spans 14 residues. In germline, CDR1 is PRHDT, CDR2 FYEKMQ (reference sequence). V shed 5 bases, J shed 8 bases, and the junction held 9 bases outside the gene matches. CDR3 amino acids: CASSPLPGGPTQYF. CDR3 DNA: TGTGCCAGCAGCCCCCTGCCGGGGGGGCCTACGCAGTATTTT.

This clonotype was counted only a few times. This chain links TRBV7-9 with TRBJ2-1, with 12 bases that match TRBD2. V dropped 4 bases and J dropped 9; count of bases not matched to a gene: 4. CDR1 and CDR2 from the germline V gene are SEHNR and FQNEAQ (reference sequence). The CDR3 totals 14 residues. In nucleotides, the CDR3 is TGTGCCAGCAGCTCCGGACTAGCGGGGACTGAGCAGTTCTTC. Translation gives CASSSGLAGTEQFF.

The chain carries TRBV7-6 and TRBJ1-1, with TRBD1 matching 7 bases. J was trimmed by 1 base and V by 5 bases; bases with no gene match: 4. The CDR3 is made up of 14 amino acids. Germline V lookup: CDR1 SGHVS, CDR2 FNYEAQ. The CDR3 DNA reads TGTGCCAGCAGCGCAGGGGGACCGAACACTGAAGCTTTCTTT. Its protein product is CASSAGGPNTEAFF. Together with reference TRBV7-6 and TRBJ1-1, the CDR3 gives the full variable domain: GAGVSQSPRYKVTKRGQDVALRCDPISGHVSLYWYRQALGQGPEFLTYFNYEAQQDKSGLPNDRFSAERPEGSISTLTIQRTEQRDSAMYRCASSAGGPNTEAFFGQGTRLTVV.

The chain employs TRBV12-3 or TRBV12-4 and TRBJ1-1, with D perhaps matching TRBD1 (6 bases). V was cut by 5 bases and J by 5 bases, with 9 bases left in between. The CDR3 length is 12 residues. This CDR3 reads CASSGQRTEAFF. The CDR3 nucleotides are TGTGCCAGCAGTGGACAGCGGACTGAAGCTTTCTTT.

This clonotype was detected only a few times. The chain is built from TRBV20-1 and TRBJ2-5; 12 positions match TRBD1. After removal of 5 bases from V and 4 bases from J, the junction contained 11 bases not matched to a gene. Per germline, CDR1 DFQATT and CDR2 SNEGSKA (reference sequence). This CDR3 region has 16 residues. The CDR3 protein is CSAHTRDRGQRETQYF. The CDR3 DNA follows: TGCAGTGCTCACACCCGGGACAGGGGGCAGAGAGAGACCCAGTACTTC.

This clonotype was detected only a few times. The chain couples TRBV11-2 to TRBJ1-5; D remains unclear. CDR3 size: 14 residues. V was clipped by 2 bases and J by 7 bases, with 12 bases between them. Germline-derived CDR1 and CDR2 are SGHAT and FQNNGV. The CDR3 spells CASSLSGFDQPQHF. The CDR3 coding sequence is TGTGCCAGCAGCTTAAGTGGGTTCGACCAGCCCCAGCATTTT.

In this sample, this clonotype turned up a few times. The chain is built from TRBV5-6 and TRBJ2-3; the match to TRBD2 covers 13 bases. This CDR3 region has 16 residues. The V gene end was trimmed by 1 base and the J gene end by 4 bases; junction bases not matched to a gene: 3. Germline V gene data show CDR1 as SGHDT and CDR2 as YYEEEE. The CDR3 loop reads CASSLTSGGVADTQYF. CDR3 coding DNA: TGTGCCAGCAGCTTGACTAGCGGGGGGGTCGCAGATACGCAGTATTTT.

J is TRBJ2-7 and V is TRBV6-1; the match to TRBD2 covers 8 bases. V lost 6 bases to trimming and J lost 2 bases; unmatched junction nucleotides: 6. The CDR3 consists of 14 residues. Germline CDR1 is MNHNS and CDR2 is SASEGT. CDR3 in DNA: TGTGCCAGCAGCCCAGCGGGGGCTACCTACGAGCAGTACTTC. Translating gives CASSPAGATYEQYF.

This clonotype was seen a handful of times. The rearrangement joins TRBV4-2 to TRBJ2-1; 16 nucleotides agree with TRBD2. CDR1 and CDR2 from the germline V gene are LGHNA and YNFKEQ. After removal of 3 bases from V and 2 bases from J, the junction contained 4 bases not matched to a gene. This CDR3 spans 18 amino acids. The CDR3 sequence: CASSQGLAGGLTYNEQFF. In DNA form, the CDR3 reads TGTGCCAGCAGCCAGGGACTAGCGGGAGGGTTAACCTACAATGAGCAGTTCTTC.